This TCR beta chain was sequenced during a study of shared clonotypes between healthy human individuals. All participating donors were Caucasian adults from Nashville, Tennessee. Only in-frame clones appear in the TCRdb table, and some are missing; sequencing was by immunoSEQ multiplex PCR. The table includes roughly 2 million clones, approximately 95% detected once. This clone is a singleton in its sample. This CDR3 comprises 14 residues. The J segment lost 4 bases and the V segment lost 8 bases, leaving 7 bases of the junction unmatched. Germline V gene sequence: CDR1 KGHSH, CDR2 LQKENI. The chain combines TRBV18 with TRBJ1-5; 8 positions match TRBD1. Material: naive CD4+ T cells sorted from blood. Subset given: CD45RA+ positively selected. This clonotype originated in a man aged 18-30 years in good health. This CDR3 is CASVATGGNQPQHF. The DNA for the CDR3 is TGTGCCAGCGTAGCCACAGGGGGGAATCAGCCCCAGCATTTT.